The next 9 T cell receptor beta chains were all read from a single sample in a study of CD8+CD57+ T cells in acquired aplastic anemia. The template for TCR beta VDJ and CDR3 sequence profiling was genomic DNA. TCRdb independently ran MiXCR on the reads; one entry per CDR3 protein. Of about 210,000 distinct CDR3 sequences in the sample, roughly 35% were seen once. What was sequenced was sorted CD4+, CD8+, or CD8+CD57+ T cells (not recorded which) from PBMCs. The receptors come from a human donor in good health, serving as a control.

This clonotype was detected only a few times. The chain combines TRBV6-1 with TRBJ1-1; D uncertain. The CDR3 has 16 residues. V shed 1 base and J shed 2 bases, with 14 bases lying between them. CDR1 is MNHNS and CDR2 is SASEGT in the germline V gene. The CDR3 region has the DNA TGTGCCAGCAGTGAAGGTTTGGGCAGAAAAAACACTGAAGCTTTCTTT. It translates to CASSEGLGRKNTEAFF.

This clonotype occurred a few times. The rearrangement uses TRBV4-1 and TRBJ2-4, with 14 bases matching TRBD2. V lost 4 bases and J lost 0; bases outside the gene matches: 8. CDR1 is MGHRA and CDR2 is YSYEKL in the germline V gene. The CDR3 has 19 residues. Here the CDR3 reads CASSRLTSGGAIAKNIQYF. CDR3 sequence (DNA): TGCGCCAGCAGCCGCTTGACTAGCGGGGGGGCTATAGCCAAAAACATTCAGTACTTC.

This clonotype was counted only a few times. The rearrangement joins TRBV6-5 to TRBJ1-1; no reliable D call. Trimming cost V 5 bases and J 7 bases, with 8 bases left between them. Per germline, CDR1 MNHEY and CDR2 SVGAGI. The CDR3 extends over 11 amino acids. Here the CDR3 DNA reads TGTGCCAGCAGTGCCGCCGGTGAAGCTTTCTTT. Its translation is CASSAAGEAFF.

This sequence joins TRBV11-2 and TRBJ2-1; no definite D call. The CDR3 totals 13 residues. In germline, CDR1 is SGHAT, CDR2 FQNNGV. V was clipped by 1 base and J by 10 bases, with 11 bases between them. The CDR3 nucleotides read TGTGCCAGCAGCTTAGCCTCACCCGCGGAGCAGTTCTTC. It translates to CASSLASPAEQFF.

The rearrangement uses TRBV18 and TRBJ1-2; D perhaps matches TRBD1 (5 bases). Germline CDR1 and CDR2: KGHSH and LQKENI. The CDR3 spans 14 residues. V shed 4 bases and J shed 8 bases, with 17 bases lying between them. The CDR3 region has the DNA TGTGCCAGCTCACTTCCGTCGGGGGGAATAGGCTACACCTTC. Amino acids: CASSLPSGGIGYTF.

This chain connects TRBV15 to TRBJ2-1; 10 bases align to TRBD2. The V gene end was trimmed by 1 base and the J gene end by 5 bases; junction bases not matched to a gene: 11. The germline CDR1 and CDR2 sequences are LNHNV and YYDKDF (reference sequence). CDR3 length: 18 amino acids. Here the CDR3 reads CATSRALAGGPMDNEQFF. The CDR3 DNA reads TGTGCCACCAGCAGAGCGTTAGCGGGAGGCCCAATGGACAATGAGCAGTTCTTC.

There are a few counts of this clonotype. The V and J genes are TRBV7-9 and TRBJ1-4; D gene unclear. Germline-derived CDR1 and CDR2 are SEHNR and FQNEAQ (reference sequence). This CDR3 is built from 14 residues. Trimming pared 5 bases from V and 7 bases from J, leaving 14 bases between. The CDR3 here is CASSLSLVGEKLFF. Written as DNA, the CDR3 is TGTGCCAGCAGCCTAAGTTTAGTGGGTGAAAAACTGTTTTTT. Supplemented by reference TRBV7-9 and TRBJ1-4, the full variable domain reads DTGVSQNPRHKITKRGQNVTFRCDPISEHNRLYWYRQTLGQGPEFLTYFQNEAQLEKSRLLSDRFSAERPKGSFSTLEIQRTEQGDSAMYLCASSLSLVGEKLFFGSGTQLSVL.

Notes on this clonotype: A much larger clone sits a single nucleotide away, making a read error possible. The chain couples TRBV9 to TRBJ2-7, with unresolved D. Germline assignment: CDR1 SGDLS and CDR2 YYNGEE. This CDR3 spans 15 amino acids. The CDR3 DNA sequence: TGTGCCAGCAGCGTCGCGATCGGGCTATCCTACGGGCAGTACTTC. Translated: CASSVAIGLSYGQYF.

This clonotype was seen at least ten times. Relative to the germline gene, one junction end is altered; a read error may explain this. The genes are TRBV7-3 and TRBJ2-3, with D perhaps TRBD2 (5 bases). Germline CDR1 reads SGHTA; CDR2 reads FQGTGA. The CDR3 runs to 15 residues. The CDR3: CASSLWTGRTDTQYF. The CDR3 region has the DNA TGTGCCAGCAGCCTTTGGACTGGACGCACGGATACGCAGTATTTT.